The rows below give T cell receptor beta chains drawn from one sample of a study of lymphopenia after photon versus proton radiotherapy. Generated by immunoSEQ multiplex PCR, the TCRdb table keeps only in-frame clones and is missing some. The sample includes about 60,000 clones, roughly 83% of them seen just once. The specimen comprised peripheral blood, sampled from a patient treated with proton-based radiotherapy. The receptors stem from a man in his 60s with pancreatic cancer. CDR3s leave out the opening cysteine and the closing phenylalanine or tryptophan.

ASSPTGGAEVGNQPQH TRBV4-1
ASSAGTVNYGYT TRBV9
ASNPREGGNTGELF TRBV21-1
ASMGGEVGELF TRBV11-3
ASSMGQGSTEAF TRBV7-2
ASSQEANDGYEQY TRBV4-3
ASSSVRGAAYEQY TRBV11-1
ASSQQVGALNEQF TRBV4-3
ASSPGTDPEAF TRBV5-6
ASSLLAAQGYQETQY TRBV7-9
ASSSLAGTSGTYEQY TRBV27
ASSILLEWARSGANVLT TRBV21-1
ASSRGASYNEQF TRBV4-3
ASRPGGPNIQY TRBV28
ASSLGTAPNQPQH TRBV7-9
ASRLLGQLQY TRBV6-1
ASRGLAGSSGELF TRBV6-1
ASLKTGTGYVYGYT TRBV2
ASSYSGTGPEAF TRBV6-6
SVLSGSEQY TRBV20-1
ASSGSVAYNSGANVLT TRBV6-1
ASSLPRQSPEAF TRBV7-9
ATSGTSGSSYEQY TRBV15
ASSSVGTGGLGETQY TRBV5-1
ASSPVPANTEAF TRBV18
ASSPRGLGSYEQY TRBV28
ASRTTGARNQPQH TRBV2
ASSLSAGKSETQY TRBV27
ASSVPGEITYEQY TRBV28
ASSLTSGGYNEQF TRBV6-5
ASSFQAAAINEKLF TRBV28
ASSLGLLNTGELF TRBV7-2
ASSRDRASKGYT TRBV19
ATSLERDSYGYT TRBV15
ASSILSIAGGGDEQF TRBV19
ASRKGQGSYNEQF TRBV6-1
ASSLIQTPRGNQPQH TRBV28
ASSLSDGPNTEAF TRBV7-3
ASSTGRDIGGKAF TRBV19
AWSSAPAAGSQY TRBV30
ASSLVGFEQF TRBV7-9
ASSLLGSGANVLT TRBV4-1
ASRTKPNTGELF TRBV6-4
ASSKDSGSTDTQY TRBV7-3
ASNLLGQGEAF TRBV9
ASSLWGRAKPNTEAF TRBV28